Shown below are 5 T cell receptor beta chains from a single sample sequenced in a study of blood T cell repertoires in COVID-19. Measured with immunoSEQ multiplex PCR; TCRdb has only the in-frame clones, and not every one. The sample has 65,000 to 85,000 clones, around 86% seen once; the top ten hold approximately 11%. Sequenced input: peripheral blood. The receptor set was obtained from a woman aged 18-30 years with acute or convalescent COVID-19.

The rearrangement uses TRBV4-1 and TRBJ2-1, with D perhaps matching TRBD2 (6 bases). With 2 bases removed from V and 5 bases from J, the gap between germline ends came to 16 bases. Germline V CDR1 and CDR2: MGHRA, YSYEKL. The CDR3 length is 16 residues. DNA for the CDR3: TGCGCCAGCAGCCAAAAACGCCCGGGACTGAACAATGAGCAGTTCTTC. It is translated as CASSQKRPGLNNEQFF.

This chain links TRBV3-1 (or the pseudogene TRBV3-2) with TRBJ2-1; TRBD1 agrees at 9 bases. CDR1 and CDR2 from the germline V gene are LGHDT and YNNKEL (reference sequence). V gave up 2 bases and J gave up 0 bases; unmatched junction bases: 26. The CDR3 is 24 amino acids. CDR3 loop: CASSQMLRWEGDRANRSSYNEQFF. The CDR3 DNA is TGTGCCAGCAGCCAAATGCTGAGATGGGAGGGGGACAGGGCTAACCGTAGCTCCTACAATGAGCAGTTCTTC.

The CDR3 reads CASSLGQGASGHGGYTF. The CDR3 nucleotides are TGTGCCAGCAGCTTAGGACAGGGGGCGTCGGGTCACGGTGGCTACACCTTC. The chain links TRBV7-9 to TRBJ1-2; TRBD1 aligns across 10 bases. Germline V CDR1 and CDR2: SEHNR, FQNEAQ (reference sequence). After removal of 1 base from V and 7 bases from J, the junction contained 12 bases not matched to a gene. The CDR3 sequence is 17 residues long.

This chain joins TRBV15 and TRBJ2-3, with unresolved D. V dropped 4 bases and J dropped 5 bases, with 10 bases sitting between them. The CDR3 spans 13 residues. Germline CDR1 and CDR2: LNHNV and YYDKDF (reference sequence). The CDR3 DNA sequence: TGTGCCACCAGCAAGTTAGCCGAAGATACGCAGTATTTT. Amino acid sequence: CATSKLAEDTQYF.

The chain is built from TRBV2 and TRBJ2-2; 7 bases are a match to TRBD2. V lost 4 bases to trimming and J lost 6 bases; unmatched junction nucleotides: 5. Germline values: CDR1 SNHLY, CDR2 FYNNEI. CDR3 length equals 14 residues. In DNA, the CDR3 is TGTGCCAGCAGTGGGACTAGAGAGGCCGGGGAGCTGTTTTTT. Translated, it gives CASSGTREAGELFF.